What follows are 32 T cell receptor beta chains derived from one specimen sequenced in a study of CD8+CD57+ T cells in acquired aplastic anemia. Patients chosen for sequencing had shown CD8+CD57+ cell expansion by flow cytometry. TCR beta VDJ and CDR3 profiles were obtained from a genomic DNA template. TCRdb processed the reads anew with MiXCR; each CDR3 protein has one entry. This sample has approximately 180,000 distinct CDR3 sequences, with around 63% found just once. Material for sequencing was sorted CD4+, CD8+, or CD8+CD57+ T cells (not recorded which) from PBMCs. The receptor source for this set is a human donor with aplastic anemia.

The rearrangement joins TRBV12-3 or TRBV12-4 to TRBJ1-5; the D gene is possibly TRBD1 (5 bases). The V gene lost 6 bases and the J gene lost 0 bases, with 9 bases spanning the gap. The CDR3 has 14 amino acids. For the CDR3, the DNA is TGTGCCAGCAGGAGGGGAAATAGCAATCAGCCCCAGCATTTT. It codes for CASRRGNSNQPQHF.

The chain uses TRBV15 and TRBJ1-5; 7 positions match TRBD1. The CDR3 length is 15 residues. After removal of 5 bases from V and 7 bases from J, the junction contained 11 bases not matched to a gene. Germline assignment: CDR1 LNHNV and CDR2 YYDKDF (reference sequence). The CDR3 region has the DNA TGTGCCACCAGCGTTGGGAGAGGGGGCGGACAGCCCCAGCATTTT. It is translated as CATSVGRGGGQPQHF.

This chain joins TRBV7-2 and TRBJ1-1; D is unclear. The germline gives CDR1 SGHTA, CDR2 FQGNSA. V was clipped by 3 bases and J by 5 bases, with 4 bases between them. The CDR3 is made up of 11 amino acids. CDR3 loop: CASSLVTEAFF. DNA of the CDR3: TGTGCCAGCAGCTTGGTTACTGAAGCTTTCTTT.

The chain combines TRBV12-3 or TRBV12-4 with TRBJ2-7; no reliable D call. Trimming left V 6 bases short and J 7 bases short, with 10 bases between. The CDR3 runs to 11 residues. The CDR3 is CASSLHAEQYF. The DNA of the CDR3 is TGTGCCAGCAGCCTCCACGCGGAGCAGTACTTC.

CDR3 loop: CASSLHSSYEQYV. The DNA of the CDR3 is TGTGCCAGCAGCTTGCACAGCTCCTACGAGCAGTACGTC. V usage is TRBV7-2 and J usage is TRBJ2-7; D gene uncertain. CDR3 length: 13 amino acids. Between the trimmed V and J ends, which lost 3 bases and 0 bases, there was a span of 6 bases. Looked up from germline, CDR1 is SGHTA and CDR2 is FQGNSA.

The J gene is TRBJ2-7, the V gene TRBV6-5; the D gene is possibly TRBD1 (6 bases). Trimming stripped 5 bases from V and 4 bases from J, with 15 bases between. Per germline, CDR1 MNHEY and CDR2 SVGAGI. The CDR3 has 14 residues. The CDR3: CASSPSRGVYEQYF. In DNA form, the CDR3 reads TGTGCCAGCAGTCCCAGCAGGGGAGTGTACGAGCAGTACTTC.

This clonotype occurred a few times. The CDR3 DNA is TGTGCCAGCAGTGGGGGCAGGGTGGTGGCTGAAGCTTTCTTT. It translates to CASSGGRVVAEAFF. The rearrangement uses TRBV25-1 and TRBJ1-1, with D perhaps TRBD1 (5 bases). Germline CDR1 is MGHDK and CDR2 is SYGVNS. This CDR3 comprises 14 residues. Between the trimmed V and J ends, which lost 4 bases and 6 bases, there was a span of 15 bases. Together with reference TRBV25-1 and TRBJ1-1, the CDR3 gives the full variable domain: EADIYQTPRYLVIGTGKKITLECSQTMGHDKMYWYQQDPGMELHLIHYSYGVNSTEKGDLSSESTVSRIRTEHFPLTLESARPSHTSQYLCASSGGRVVAEAFFGQGTRLTVV.

This clonotype was detected a few times. The rearrangement joins TRBV7-9 to TRBJ2-7; D not certain. CDR3 length equals 13 residues. Germline-derived CDR1 and CDR2 are SEHNR and FQNEAQ (reference sequence). With 1 base removed from V and 3 bases from J, the gap between germline ends came to 7 bases. The CDR3 loop reads CASSLGTYYEQYF. CDR3 nucleotide sequence: TGTGCCAGCAGCTTAGGCACCTACTACGAGCAGTACTTC.

The chain has TRBV10-3 and TRBJ2-7; maybe TRBD1 (5 bases). Germline lookup yields CDR1 ENHRY and CDR2 SYGVKD. V was pared by 2 bases and J by 0 bases, with 8 bases between. There are 14 residues in the CDR3. CDR3 region: CAISERQHSYEQYF. The CDR3 DNA sequence: TGTGCCATCAGTGAGAGACAGCACTCCTACGAGCAGTACTTC.

The V gene is TRBV4-2, the J gene TRBJ1-5; D is perhaps TRBD1 (5 bases). With 1 base removed from V and 2 bases from J, the gap between germline ends came to 15 bases. CDR1 LGHNA and CDR2 YNFKEQ come from the germline V gene. The CDR3 has 17 amino acids. The CDR3 is CASSQVSFGGGNQPQHF. The CDR3 bases are TGTGCCAGCAGCCAAGTTAGCTTCGGGGGTGGCAATCAGCCCCAGCATTTT.

The chain uses TRBV29-1 and TRBJ1-1, with D perhaps TRBD1 (6 bases). Trimming took off 6 bases at V and 0 bases at J, with 11 bases between the two ends. This CDR3 is 13 amino acids long. Germline V gene lookup returns CDR1 SQVTM and CDR2 ANQGSEA. In DNA, the CDR3 is TGCAGCGTCGCAGGGGACATGAACACTGAAGCTTTCTTT. It is translated as CSVAGDMNTEAFF.

This clonotype has at least ten counts. The chain uses TRBV10-3 and TRBJ2-5; 11 bases are a match to TRBD2. The CDR3 covers 14 residues. J gave up 3 bases and V 6 bases, and 3 bases lay outside the gene matches. Germline values: CDR1 ENHRY, CDR2 SYGVKD. CDR3 in DNA: TGTGCCATCAGGGGGACTAGCGGAGAAGAGACCCAGTACTTC. Protein: CAIRGTSGEETQYF.

This chain links TRBV25-1 with TRBJ1-6; maybe TRBD1 (5 bases). Deletions cut 4 bases from V and 6 bases from J, with 13 bases between. The CDR3 loop spans 15 amino acids. The germline V gene encodes CDR1 MGHDK and CDR2 SYGVNS. CDR3 loop: CASSGPGRPNSPLHF. The CDR3 DNA is TGTGCCAGCAGTGGCCCGGGACGTCCTAATTCACCCCTCCACTTT.

This chain links TRBV7-3 with TRBJ2-5; D is unresolved. The CDR3 spans 14 residues. CDR1 and CDR2 (germline): SGHTA, FQGTGA. Trimming removed 7 bases from V and 5 bases from J, with 17 bases in between. As DNA, the CDR3 is TGTGCCAGCATCCCTTTGACCATGGGGGAGACCCAGTACTTC. It yields the protein CASIPLTMGETQYF. Looking up the rest from reference TRBV7-3 and TRBJ2-5 gives the full variable domain: GAGVSQTPSNKVTEKGKYVELRCDPISGHTALYWYRQSLGQGPEFLIYFQGTGAADDSGLPNDRFFAVRPEGSVSTLKIQRTERGDSAVYLCASIPLTMGETQYFGPGTRLLVL.

This clonotype was observed many times. The rearrangement uses TRBV14 and TRBJ2-2; the match to TRBD2 covers 7 bases. This CDR3 spans 16 amino acids. The germline V gene encodes CDR1 SGHDN and CDR2 FVKESK. Trimming at V came to 3 bases and at J to 4 bases, leaving 8 bases not matched to a gene. DNA for the CDR3: TGTGCCAGCAGCCAGGGGGGACTATTAACCACCGGGGAGCTGTTTTTT. Amino acids: CASSQGGLLTTGELFF.

J is TRBJ2-1 and V is TRBV24-1; the D gene is possibly TRBD1 (5 bases). From germline, CDR1 is KGHDR and CDR2 SFDVKD. The CDR3 runs 12 residues. Trimming took off 4 bases at V and 12 bases at J, with 12 bases between the two ends. The CDR3 region is CATSEQGLGQFF. The CDR3 DNA reads as TGTGCCACCAGTGAGCAGGGCCTGGGGCAGTTCTTC.

This clonotype occurred many times. The genes are TRBV13 and TRBJ2-4; D not certain. CDR1 is PRHDT, CDR2 FYEKMQ, per germline (reference sequence). Deletions cut 2 bases from V and 0 bases from J, with 5 bases between. The CDR3 is made up of 14 amino acids. This CDR3 is CASSLRTAKNIQYF. The CDR3 DNA sequence: TGTGCCAGCAGCTTAAGGACAGCCAAAAACATTCAGTACTTC.

This clonotype has a count of ten or more. The chain recombines TRBV5-5 with TRBJ1-1; D call uncertain. The germline V gene has CDR1 SGHKS and CDR2 YYEKEE (reference sequence). Trimming removed 1 base at V and 1 base at J, with 8 bases between. The CDR3 consists of 14 residues. CDR3 coding DNA: TGTGCCAGCAGCTTGCGTGCGGGGAACACTGAAGCTTTCTTT. As protein: CASSLRAGNTEAFF.

This clonotype is a singleton in its sample. The junction shows a germline mismatch at one end, possibly a read error. This chain connects TRBV7-7 to TRBJ2-7, with 10 bases aligning to TRBD1. The CDR3 is 14 amino acids. CDR1 SSHAT and CDR2 FNYEAQ come from the germline V gene (reference sequence). The DNA for the CDR3 is TGCAGCGCCTCCGGGACAGGGGACTCCTACGGGCAGTACTTC. Protein: CSASGTGDSYGQYF. Drawing the rest from reference TRBV7-7 and TRBJ2-7, the complete variable domain is GAGVSQSPRYKVTKRGQDVTLRCDPISSHATLYWYQQALGQGPEFLTYFNYEAQPDKSGLPSDRFSAERPEGSISTLTIQRTEQRDSAMYRCSASGTGDSYGQYFGPGTRLTVT.

J is TRBJ2-7 and V is TRBV20-1; D not resolved. CDR1 DFQATT and CDR2 SNEGSKA come from the germline V gene (reference sequence). V gave up 1 base and J gave up 2 bases, with 6 bases separating them. This CDR3 region has 12 residues. The CDR3 loop reads CSARGQTYEQYF. Here the CDR3 DNA reads TGCAGTGCTAGAGGTCAGACCTACGAGCAGTACTTC.

This rearrangement joins TRBV29-1 to TRBJ1-1, with D uncertain. Germline V gene data show CDR1 as SQVTM and CDR2 as ANQGSEA. CDR3 size: 11 residues. Trimming removed 5 bases at V and 5 bases at J, with 9 bases between. The CDR3 DNA reads as TGCAGCGTTCCTGACTGGACTGAAGCTTTCTTT. This sequence encodes CSVPDWTEAFF.

The chain has TRBV7-9 and TRBJ1-6; no clear D. Per the germline V gene, CDR1 is SEHNR and CDR2 is FQNEAQ (reference sequence). The CDR3 has 17 residues. V was pared by 0 bases and J by 0 bases, with 9 bases between. The CDR3 loop is CASSLATLSSYNSPLHF. Written as DNA, the CDR3 is TGTGCCAGCAGCTTAGCTACTCTGAGCTCCTATAATTCACCCCTCCACTTT.

This clonotype has a count of ten or more. This chain links TRBV7-9 with TRBJ1-2; D call uncertain. V dropped 1 base and J dropped 3 bases, with 12 bases sitting between them. The CDR3 runs to 15 residues. Germline loops: CDR1 SEHNR, CDR2 FQNEAQ (reference sequence). The CDR3 coding sequence is TGTGCCAGCAGCTTAGTTCCGATTCGGGACTATGGCTACACCTTC. Its translation is CASSLVPIRDYGYTF.

V gene TRBV20-1 combines with J gene TRBJ2-3; 13 bases map to TRBD2. This CDR3 contains 15 residues. Germline V gene lookup returns CDR1 DFQATT and CDR2 SNEGSKA (reference sequence). The V gene end was trimmed by 4 bases and the J gene end by 3 bases; junction bases not matched to a gene: 4. The CDR3 here is CSAMRLAGGTDTQYF. CDR3 DNA: TGCAGTGCTATGAGACTAGCGGGGGGAACAGATACGCAGTATTTT.

CDR3 sequence: CASSRETGNYEQYF. CDR3 nucleotides: TGTGCCAGTAGTAGGGAGACAGGGAACTACGAGCAGTACTTC. The rearrangement uses TRBV19 and TRBJ2-7; 7 nucleotides agree with TRBD1. The germline CDR1 and CDR2 sequences are LNHDA and SQIVND (reference sequence). V lost 4 bases and J lost 3; bases outside the gene matches: 6. The CDR3 consists of 14 residues.

This chain connects TRBV7-9 to TRBJ1-1; D is ambiguous. The CDR3 covers 13 residues. V lost 2 bases and J 7 bases, leaving 11 bases between the germline ends. In germline, CDR1 is SEHNR, CDR2 FQNEAQ (reference sequence). This chain's CDR3 is CASSLLASGEAFF. DNA for the CDR3: TGTGCCAGCAGCTTATTGGCATCAGGTGAAGCTTTCTTT.

The chain combines TRBV7-3 with TRBJ2-2; D possibly corresponds to TRBD2 (5 bases). Looked up from germline, CDR1 is SGHTA and CDR2 is FQGTGA. This CDR3 is built from 16 residues. Trimming took 6 bases from V and 5 from J, leaving 19 bases between them. The CDR3 protein is CASSQREGESTGELFF. CDR3 in DNA: TGTGCCAGCAGTCAACGCGAGGGTGAGAGTACCGGGGAGCTGTTTTTT.

This chain links TRBV5-6 with TRBJ1-2; no clear D. The germline CDR1 and CDR2 sequences are SGHDT and YYEEEE. This CDR3 is built from 14 residues. Trimming took off 0 bases at V and 8 bases at J, with 14 bases between the two ends. Here the CDR3 reads CASSLADGVGGYTF. Here the CDR3 DNA reads TGTGCCAGCAGCTTGGCCGACGGGGTAGGCGGCTACACCTTC.

The chain combines TRBV2 with TRBJ2-5, with a weak D call TRBD2 (6 bases). CDR1 and CDR2 from the germline V gene are SNHLY and FYNNEI. This CDR3 is built from 12 residues. V dropped 8 bases and J dropped 5 bases, with 12 bases sitting between them. CDR3: CASGRSDETQYF. CDR3 nucleotide sequence: TGTGCCAGCGGGAGGTCGGATGAGACCCAGTACTTC. Full variable domain (rest looked up from reference TRBV2 and TRBJ2-5): EPEVTQTPSHQVTQMGQEVILRCVPISNHLYFYWYRQILGQKVEFLVSFYNNEISEKSEIFDDQFSVERPDGSNFTLKIRSTKLEDSAMYFCASGRSDETQYFGPGTRLLVL.

There are a few counts of this clonotype. This chain links TRBV7-2 with TRBJ2-6, with no clear D. V was shortened by 3 bases and J by 0 bases, with 9 bases between the two germline ends. The CDR3 covers 16 residues. In germline, CDR1 is SGHTA, CDR2 FQGNSA. The CDR3 DNA reads as TGTGCCAGCAGCTTCACCGACGGCTCTGGGGCCAACGTCCTGACTTTC. This sequence encodes CASSFTDGSGANVLTF.

This clonotype was observed at least ten times. DNA of the CDR3: TGCGCCAGCAGTGAAAGTTATTTAGGGAACAATGAGCAGTTCTTC. Residues: CASSESYLGNNEQFF. The chain carries TRBV10-1 and TRBJ2-1; D remains ambiguous. Looked up from germline, CDR1 is WNHNN and CDR2 is SYGVQD (reference sequence). This CDR3 has 15 amino acids. With 3 bases removed from V and 5 bases from J, the gap between germline ends came to 14 bases.

The chain recombines TRBV2 with TRBJ1-2; perhaps TRBD1 as D (5 bases). The V gene lost 5 bases and the J gene lost 7 bases, with 20 bases spanning the gap. The germline V gene encodes CDR1 SNHLY and CDR2 FYNNEI. The CDR3 covers 15 residues. CDR3 nucleotides: TGTGCCAGCAGTCCATCCGGGGCAGGGTCCCCTGGCTACACCTTC. Its translation is CASSPSGAGSPGYTF.